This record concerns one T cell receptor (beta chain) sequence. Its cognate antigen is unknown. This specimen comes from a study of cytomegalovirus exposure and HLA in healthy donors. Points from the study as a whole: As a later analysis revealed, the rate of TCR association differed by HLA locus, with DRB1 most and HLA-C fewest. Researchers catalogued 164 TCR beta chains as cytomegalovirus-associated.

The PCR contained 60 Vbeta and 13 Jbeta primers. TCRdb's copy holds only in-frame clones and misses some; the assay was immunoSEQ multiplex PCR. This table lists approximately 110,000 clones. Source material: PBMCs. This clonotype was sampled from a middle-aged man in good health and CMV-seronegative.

DNA of the CDR3: TGTGCCAGTAGTCCGGACACGAGGAGCGAGCAGTTCTTC. It translates to CASSPDTRSEQFF. The V gene is TRBV19, the J gene TRBJ2-1; TRBD1 is a possible D gene (5 bases). Germline V lookup: CDR1 LNHDA, CDR2 SQIVND (reference sequence). This CDR3 has 13 residues. Trimming left V 5 bases short and J 10 bases short, with 15 bases between. The whole variable domain, filled in from reference TRBV19 and TRBJ2-1, reads DGGITQSPKYLFRKEGQNVTLSCEQNLNHDAMYWYRQDPGQGLRLIYYSQIVNDFQKGDIAEGYSVSREKKESFPLTVTSAQKNPTAFYLCASSPDTRSEQFFGPGTRLTVL.